This T cell receptor (beta chain) derives from a study of blood T cell repertoires in COVID-19. The wider study: The samples span acute and convalescent COVID-19 from the United States, Italy and Spain. T cells, B-cell-depleted T cells, or PBMCs supplied cDNA or gDNA.

This CDR3 is built from 16 residues. CDR1 and CDR2 (germline): SEHNR, FQNEAQ (reference sequence). V was pared by 4 bases and J by 5 bases, with 20 bases between. The authors' processing: Researchers report that nucleated cell counts were estimated from reference gene primer amplification. Assay used: immunoSEQ multiplex PCR; TCRdb lists only in-frame clones, some missing. V and J calls plus clone size are reproduced from that table; the DNA served to infer D and trimming. The table lists about 180,000 clones, approximately 85% of them singletons. V gene TRBV7-9 combines with J gene TRBJ2-5, with D perhaps matching TRBD1 (7 bases). This clonotype was sampled from a man in his sixties with acute or convalescent COVID-19. Sequenced input: peripheral blood. The DNA of the CDR3 is TGTGCCAGCAGCTCCCGAGGAGGCAGGGGGACTGAGACCCAGTACTTC. It is translated as CASSSRGGRGTETQYF.